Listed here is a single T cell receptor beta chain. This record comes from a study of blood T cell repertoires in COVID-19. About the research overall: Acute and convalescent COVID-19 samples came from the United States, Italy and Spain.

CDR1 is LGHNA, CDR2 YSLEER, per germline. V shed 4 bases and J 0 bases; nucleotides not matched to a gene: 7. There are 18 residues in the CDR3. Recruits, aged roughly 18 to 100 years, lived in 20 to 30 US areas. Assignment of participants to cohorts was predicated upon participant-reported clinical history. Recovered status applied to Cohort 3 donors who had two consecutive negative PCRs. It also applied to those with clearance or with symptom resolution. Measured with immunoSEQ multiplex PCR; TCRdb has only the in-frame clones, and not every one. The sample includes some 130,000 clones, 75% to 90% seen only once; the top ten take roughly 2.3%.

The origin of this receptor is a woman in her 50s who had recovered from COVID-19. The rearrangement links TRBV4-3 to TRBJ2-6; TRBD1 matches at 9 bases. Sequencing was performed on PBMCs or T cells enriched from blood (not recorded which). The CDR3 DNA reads TGCGCCAGCAGCCCTGAGGGGACAGGGTCCTCTGGGGCCAACGTCCTGACTTTC. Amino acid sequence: CASSPEGTGSSGANVLTF.